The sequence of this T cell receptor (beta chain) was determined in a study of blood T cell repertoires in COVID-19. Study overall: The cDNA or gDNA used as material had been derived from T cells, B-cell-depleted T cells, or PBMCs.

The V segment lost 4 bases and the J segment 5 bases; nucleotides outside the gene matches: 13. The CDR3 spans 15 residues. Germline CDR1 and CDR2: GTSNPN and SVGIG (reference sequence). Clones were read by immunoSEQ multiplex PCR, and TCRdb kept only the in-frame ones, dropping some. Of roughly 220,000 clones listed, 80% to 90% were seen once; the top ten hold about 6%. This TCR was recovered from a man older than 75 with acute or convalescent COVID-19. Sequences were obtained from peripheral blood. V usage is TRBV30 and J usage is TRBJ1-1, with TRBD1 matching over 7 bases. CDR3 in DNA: TGTGCCTGGATTTTCGGGCAGGGGGGTCGGACTGAAGCTTTCTTT. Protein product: CAWIFGQGGRTEAFF.